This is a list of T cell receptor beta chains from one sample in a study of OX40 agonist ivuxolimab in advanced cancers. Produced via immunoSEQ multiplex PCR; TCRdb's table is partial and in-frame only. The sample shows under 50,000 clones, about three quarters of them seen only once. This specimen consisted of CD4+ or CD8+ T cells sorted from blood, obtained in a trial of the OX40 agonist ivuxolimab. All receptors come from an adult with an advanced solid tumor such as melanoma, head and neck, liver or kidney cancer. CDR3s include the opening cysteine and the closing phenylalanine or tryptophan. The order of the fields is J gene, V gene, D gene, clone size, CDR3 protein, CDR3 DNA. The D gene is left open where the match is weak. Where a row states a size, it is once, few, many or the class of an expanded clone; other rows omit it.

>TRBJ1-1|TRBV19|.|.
CASFSGDRMNTEAFF
TGTGCCAGCTTCTCGGGCGACAGGATGAACACTGAAGCTTTCTTT
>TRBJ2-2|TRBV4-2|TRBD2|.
CASSQVAGGAGELFF
TGTGCCAGCAGCCAAGTAGCGGGGGGGGCCGGGGAGCTGTTTTTT
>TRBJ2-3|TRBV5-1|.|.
CASNIGGVEDTQYF
TGCGCCAGCAACATCGGCGGGGTTGAAGATACGCAGTATTTT
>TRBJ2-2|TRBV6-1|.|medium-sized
CASSERGAGNTGELFF
TGTGCCAGCAGTGAAAGGGGGGCTGGGAACACCGGGGAGCTGTTTTTT
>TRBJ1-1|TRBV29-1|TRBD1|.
CSAGQMNTEAFF
TGCAGCGCGGGACAGATGAACACTGAAGCTTTCTTT
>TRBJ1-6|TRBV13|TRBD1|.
CASSTRTGSYNSPLHF
TGTGCCAGCAGCACCAGGACAGGGTCCTATAATTCACCCCTCCACTTT
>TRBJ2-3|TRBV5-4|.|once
CASSPPSTDTQYF
TGTGCCAGCAGCCCACCAAGCACAGATACGCAGTATTTT
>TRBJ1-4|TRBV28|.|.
CASSSVGGTNEKLFF
TGTGCCAGCAGTTCCGTTGGGGGGACTAATGAAAAACTGTTTTTT
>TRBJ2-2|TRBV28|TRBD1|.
CASSFGGDRVTGELFF
TGTGCCAGCAGTTTTGGAGGGGACAGGGTCACCGGGGAGCTGTTTTTT
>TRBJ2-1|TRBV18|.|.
CASSPYSNEQFF
TGTGCCAGCTCACCATACTCAAATGAGCAGTTCTTC
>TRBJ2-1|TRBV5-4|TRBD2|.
CASSLVAGVLSSYNEQFF
TGTGCCAGCAGCTTGGTAGCGGGAGTTTTATCGTCCTACAATGAGCAGTTCTTC
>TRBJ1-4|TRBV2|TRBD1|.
CASSQGATNEKLFF
TGTGCCAGCAGTCAGGGGGCAACTAATGAAAAACTGTTTTTT
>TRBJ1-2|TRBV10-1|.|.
CASSPGIGTYGYTF
TGCGCCAGCTCACCGGGAATAGGGACCTATGGCTACACCTTC
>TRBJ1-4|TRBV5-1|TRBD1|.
CASSLIPGQGSFF
TGCGCCAGCAGCTTGATACCGGGACAGGGGTCGTTTTTT
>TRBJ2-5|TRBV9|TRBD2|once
CASSVSSGRTETQYF
TGTGCCAGCAGCGTAAGTAGCGGGAGGACGGAGACCCAGTACTTC
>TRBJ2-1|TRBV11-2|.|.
CASSSHPPEGNNEQFF
TGTGCCAGCAGCTCTCACCCCCCGGAGGGGAACAATGAGCAGTTCTTC
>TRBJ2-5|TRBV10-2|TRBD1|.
CASSSGGETQYF
TGCGCCAGCAGTTCAGGGGGAGAGACCCAGTACTTC
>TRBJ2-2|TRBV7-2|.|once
CASSPISATNTGELFF
TGTGCCAGCAGCCCCATCTCCGCCACGAACACCGGGGAGCTGTTTTTT
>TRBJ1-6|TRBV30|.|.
CAWRSSNRNNSPLHF
TGTGCCTGGAGGAGTAGTAACAGGAATAATTCACCCCTCCACTTT
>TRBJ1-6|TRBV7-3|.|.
CASSLIRRENSPLHF
TGTGCCAGCAGCTTAATTCGGCGGGAGAATTCACCCCTCCACTTT
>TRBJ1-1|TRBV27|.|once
CASKAEGWNTEAFF
TGTGCCAGCAAGGCTGAGGGGTGGAACACTGAAGCTTTCTTT
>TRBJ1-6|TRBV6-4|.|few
CASSVGADSPLHF
TGTGCCAGCAGTGTTGGGGCAGATTCACCCCTCCACTTT
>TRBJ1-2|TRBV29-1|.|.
CSTDGANYGYTF
TGCAGCACCGACGGGGCTAACTATGGCTACACCTTC
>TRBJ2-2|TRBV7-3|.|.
CASSSVGDGELFF
TGTGCCAGCAGCTCTGTAGGGGACGGGGAGCTGTTTTTT
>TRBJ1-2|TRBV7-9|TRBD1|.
CAGSLQGIYGYTF
TGTGCCGGCAGCCTACAGGGGATCTATGGCTACACCTTC
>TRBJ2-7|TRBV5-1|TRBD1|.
CASSPGQGLEQYF
TGCGCCAGCAGCCCGGGACAGGGGCTCGAGCAGTACTTC
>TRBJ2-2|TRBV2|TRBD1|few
CAAGTGHTGELFF
TGTGCCGCCGGGACAGGTCACACCGGGGAGCTGTTTTTT
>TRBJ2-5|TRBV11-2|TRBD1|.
CASRGGQGFLETQYF
TGTGCCAGCAGGGGCGGACAGGGCTTTCTAGAGACCCAGTACTTC
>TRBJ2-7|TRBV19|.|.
CASSMRSFYEQYF
TGTGCCAGTAGTATGAGGAGCTTCTACGAGCAGTACTTC
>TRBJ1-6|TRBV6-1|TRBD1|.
CASSGQGDNSPLHF
TGTGCCAGCAGTGGACAGGGAGATAATTCACCCCTCCACTTT
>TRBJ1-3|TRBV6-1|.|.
CASSVGRRNTIYF
TGTGCCAGCAGTGTAGGGCGGAGAAACACCATATATTTT
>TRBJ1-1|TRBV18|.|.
CASSPFLGGVPGMNTEAFF
TGTGCCAGCTCACCATTTTTAGGCGGGGTCCCAGGAATGAACACTGAAGCTTTCTTT
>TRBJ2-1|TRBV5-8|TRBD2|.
CASSLGLAGEDEQFF
TGTGCCAGCAGCTTGGGGCTAGCGGGAGAGGATGAGCAGTTCTTC
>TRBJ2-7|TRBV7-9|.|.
CASSPGHRRSSYEQYF
TGTGCCAGCAGCCCGGGACACAGGCGTAGCTCCTACGAGCAGTACTTC